The 30 T cell receptor beta chains presented below share a single source sample, sequenced in a study of CD4 T cells in relation to SARS-CoV-2 and coronaviruses. Their antigen targets remain unknown. The assay was immunoSEQ multiplex PCR, and TCRdb's table has in-frame clones only and misses some. There are 20,000 to 25,000 clones in the sample; 76% occur only once, and about 15% lies in the top ten. The unexposed donors gave CD4+ T cells in about 2010-2019, prior to COVID-19. CD4+ T cells were isolated from the cells after around 10 days of culture. The sequenced sample consisted of CD4+ T cells from PBMCs, cultured in vitro. These receptor sequences come from a human donor in good health.

This rearrangement joins TRBV21-1 to TRBJ2-2. TRBV21-1 constitutes a pseudogene. The CDR3 contains 22 residues. The CDR3 DNA is TGTGCCAGCAGCAAAGCGCTTATACAAGATAAGGGGGACTTCAGACACACCGGGGAGCTGTTTTTT. Protein: CASSKALIQDKGDFRHTGELFF.

V and J are TRBV4-2 and TRBJ2-4; 7 bases align to TRBD2. Trimming cost V 1 base and J 4 bases; bases outside gene matches: 7. The CDR3 covers 16 residues. Germline loops: CDR1 LGHNA, CDR2 YNFKEQ. This CDR3 is CASSQVVSGVKNIQYF. The CDR3 coding sequence is TGTGCCAGCAGCCAAGTGGTGAGCGGGGTGAAAAACATTCAGTACTTC.

The chain carries TRBV5-1 and TRBJ1-1; TRBD1 aligns across 8 bases. Trimming cost V 0 bases and J 1 base; bases outside gene matches: 5. This CDR3 is built from 16 residues. Germline values: CDR1 SGHRS, CDR2 YFSETQ. The CDR3 spells CASSLGPQGANTEAFF. As DNA, the CDR3 is TGCGCCAGCAGCTTGGGTCCCCAGGGGGCGAACACTGAAGCTTTCTTT.

The V gene is TRBV27, the J gene TRBJ2-2; D unclear. Germline V gene sequence: CDR1 MNHEY, CDR2 SMNVEV (reference sequence). Trimming took off 3 bases at V and 3 bases at J, with 11 bases between the two ends. This CDR3 has 15 amino acids. The CDR3 reads CASSFWQTHTGELFF. The CDR3 bases are TGTGCCAGCAGTTTCTGGCAGACTCACACCGGGGAGCTGTTTTTT.

The genes are TRBV15 and TRBJ2-5; D uncertain. CDR1 is LNHNV and CDR2 is YYDKDF in the germline V gene (reference sequence). Trimming took 5 bases from V and 2 from J, leaving 3 bases between them. The CDR3 spans 11 residues. The CDR3 nucleotides read TGTGCCACCAGCGAACAAGAGACCCAGTACTTC. This sequence encodes CATSEQETQYF.

The chain recombines TRBV5-1 with TRBJ1-1, with D tentatively TRBD1 (5 bases). The V and J ends lost 0 bases and 3 bases respectively, with 6 bases between them. Germline V gene lookup returns CDR1 SGHRS and CDR2 YFSETQ. This CDR3 region has 13 residues. The CDR3 coding sequence is TGCGCCAGCAGCTTGGAGACAGACACTGAAGCTTTCTTT. It yields the protein CASSLETDTEAFF. The variable domain in full, completed from reference TRBV5-1 and TRBJ1-1, reads KAGVTQTPRYLIKTRGQQVTLSCSPISGHRSVSWYQQTPGQGLQFLFEYFSETQRNKGNFPGRFSGRQFSNSRSEMNVSTLELGDSALYLCASSLETDTEAFFGQGTRLTVV.

The chain carries TRBV5-4 and TRBJ1-1; TRBD1 matches at 9 bases. V shed 4 bases, J shed 7 bases, and the junction held 5 bases outside the gene matches. This CDR3 region has 13 residues. CDR1 is SGHNT and CDR2 is YYREEE in the germline V gene (reference sequence). CDR3 nucleotide sequence: TGTGCCAGCAGCGAGGGACAGGGCGGTGAAGCTTTCTTT. It encodes CASSEGQGGEAFF.

The V gene is TRBV2, the J gene TRBJ2-1, with TRBD2 matching over 9 bases. Germline V gene sequence: CDR1 SNHLY, CDR2 FYNNEI. V lost 4 bases, J lost 1 base, and 11 bases stayed unmatched. This CDR3 has 18 residues. As DNA, the CDR3 is TGTGCCAGCAGTGTCCTGGCTAGCGGGATTAGATCCTACAATGAGCAGTTCTTC. It encodes CASSVLASGIRSYNEQFF.

V and J are TRBV5-6 and TRBJ2-5; 9 bases map to TRBD2. This CDR3 has 16 residues. V trimming: 2 bases; J trimming: 1 base; junction bases outside the gene matches: 6. Germline assignment: CDR1 SGHDT and CDR2 YYEEEE. CDR3 nucleotide sequence: TGTGCCAGCAGCTTAAGCCCTAGCGGGATCCAAGAGACCCAGTACTTC. This codes for CASSLSPSGIQETQYF. Filled out from reference TRBV5-6 and TRBJ2-5, the complete variable domain reads DAGVTQSPTHLIKTRGQQVTLRCSPKSGHDTVSWYQQALGQGPQFIFQYYEEEERQRGNFPDRFSGHQFPNYSSELNVNALLLGDSALYLCASSLSPSGIQETQYFGPGTRLLVL.

This clone was seen a few times. The chain links TRBV4-2 to TRBJ1-2; the D gene is possibly TRBD1 (6 bases). The CDR3 has 14 residues. Germline CDR1 is LGHNA and CDR2 is YNFKEQ. V lost 3 bases, J lost 6 bases, and 14 bases lay in between. As DNA, the CDR3 is TGTGCCAGCAGCCAGGGTGACAGGACCCATGGCTACACCTTC. Translation: CASSQGDRTHGYTF.

This clone showed up just a few times. The chain uses TRBV4-1 and TRBJ2-5, with TRBD2 matching over 9 bases. Germline CDR1 is MGHRA and CDR2 is YSYEKL. This CDR3 contains 15 residues. After removal of 2 bases from V and 3 bases from J, the junction contained 4 bases not matched to a gene. CDR3 DNA: TGCGCCAGCAGCCAAATAGCGGGAGATAAAGAGACCCAGTACTTC. Residues: CASSQIAGDKETQYF.

The chain links TRBV11-2 to TRBJ2-5; D call uncertain. Germline CDR1 is SGHAT and CDR2 is FQNNGV. The germline V and J ends were trimmed by 4 bases and 6 bases, with 12 bases remaining between them. The CDR3 is 13 amino acids. As DNA, the CDR3 is TGTGCCAGCAGCTCACTATTAGGAAAGACCCAGTACTTC. Protein: CASSSLLGKTQYF. The variable domain in full, with the rest retrieved from reference TRBV11-2 and TRBJ2-5, is EAGVAQSPRYKIIEKRQSVAFWCNPISGHATLYWYQQILGQGPKLLIQFQNNGVVDDSQLPKDRFSAERLKGVDSTLKIQPAKLEDSAVYLCASSSLLGKTQYFGPGTRLLVL.

This clone was recorded once. For the CDR3, the DNA is TGTGCCAGCAGCCCAGCCAGCAATCAGCCCCAGCATTTT. Its protein is CASSPASNQPQHF. The rearrangement links TRBV6-4 to TRBJ1-5; D not certain. Germline values: CDR1 MRHNA, CDR2 SNTAGT. The CDR3 runs to 13 residues. Trimming took 6 bases from V and 1 from J, leaving 7 bases between them.

This clone was detected once. This chain joins TRBV19 and TRBJ1-5; 10 bases map to TRBD1. This CDR3 contains 15 residues. Germline CDR1 LNHDA, CDR2 SQIVND (reference sequence). V shed 0 bases, J shed 6 bases, and the junction held 2 bases outside the gene matches. The CDR3, as DNA: TGTGCCAGTAGTATAGAAGGACAGGGGGGTCAGCCCCAGCATTTT. Translated, it gives CASSIEGQGGQPQHF. The entire variable domain, with the rest obtained from reference TRBV19 and TRBJ1-5, is as follows: DGGITQSPKYLFRKEGQNVTLSCEQNLNHDAMYWYRQDPGQGLRLIYYSQIVNDFQKGDIAEGYSVSREKKESFPLTVTSAQKNPTAFYLCASSIEGQGGQPQHFGDGTRLSIL.

The chain couples TRBV19 to TRBJ1-2, with 7 bases aligning to TRBD1. Trimming at V came to 6 bases and at J to 0 bases, leaving 7 bases not matched to a gene. The germline V gene has CDR1 LNHDA and CDR2 SQIVND (reference sequence). The CDR3 length is 15 residues. The CDR3 here is CASSPTGFTNYGYTF. In nucleotides, the CDR3 is TGTGCCAGTAGCCCGACAGGGTTTACTAACTATGGCTACACCTTC.

The chain couples TRBV7-8 to TRBJ1-2; the D gene is possibly TRBD1 (5 bases). Per germline, CDR1 SGHVS and CDR2 FQNEAQ. V shed 5 bases and J shed 2 bases, with 18 bases lying between them. This CDR3 has 16 amino acids. CDR3 nucleotide sequence: TGTGCCAGCAGCCTAAGGGACCGCGTCGGAAACTATGGCTACACCTTC. It translates to CASSLRDRVGNYGYTF.

DNA for the CDR3: TGTGCCAGCTCAGGAGACAGGGGCACTGAAGCTTTCTTT. Translating it yields CASSGDRGTEAFF. The chain carries TRBV18 and TRBJ1-1; 8 bases fit TRBD1. The germline CDR1 and CDR2 sequences are KGHSH and LQKENI. The V segment lost 5 bases and the J segment 4 bases; nucleotides outside the gene matches: 3. The CDR3 spans 13 residues.

As concerns this clone: The junction differs from germline at one of its ends, possibly a read error. J is TRBJ2-3 and V is TRBV2, with no clear D. The CDR3 sequence is 13 residues long. In germline, CDR1 is SNHLY, CDR2 FYNNEI. In DNA form, the CDR3 reads TGTGCCACCTCACCCAGAGACACAGATACGCGGTATTTT. Its translation is CATSPRDTDTRYF.

This chain links TRBV5-1 with TRBJ2-3; 10 bases are a match to TRBD2. The trim removed 4 bases at V and 3 bases at J, leaving 8 bases unmatched. The length of the CDR3 is 16 residues. From germline, CDR1 is SGHRS and CDR2 YFSETQ. CDR3 DNA sequence: TGCGCCAGCAGCCCAGAAGCGGGAGGGCCGACAGATACGCAGTATTTT. Its translation is CASSPEAGGPTDTQYF.

J is TRBJ1-4 and V is TRBV6-4; D is perhaps TRBD1 (5 bases). The germline V gene encodes CDR1 MRHNA and CDR2 SNTAGT. V lost 4 bases and J lost 3, with 15 bases in between. The CDR3 is 16 residues long. The CDR3 loop reads CASSAPRQYSNEKLFF. DNA of the CDR3: TGTGCCAGCAGTGCCCCTCGACAGTATTCTAATGAAAAACTGTTTTTT.

The chain combines TRBV7-8 with TRBJ2-1, with 9 bases matching TRBD2. The CDR3 consists of 15 residues. The ends lost 4 bases at V and 9 bases at J; junction bases unmatched: 10. Germline-derived CDR1 and CDR2 are SGHVS and FQNEAQ. CDR3 in amino acids: CASSSQLLAGTEQFF. For the CDR3, the DNA is TGTGCCAGCAGCTCACAGCTCCTAGCGGGAACTGAGCAGTTCTTC.

In this sample, this clone turned up once. J is TRBJ2-1 and V is TRBV5-1; D remains unclear. Germline CDR1 reads SGHRS; CDR2 reads YFSETQ. V gave up 4 bases and J gave up 0 bases, with 8 bases separating them. The CDR3 is 14 amino acids. This CDR3 is CASSAESSYNEQFF. CDR3 sequence (DNA): TGCGCCAGCAGCGCTGAGAGCTCCTACAATGAGCAGTTCTTC.

V is TRBV6-6 and J is TRBJ2-2, with D uncertain. With 0 bases removed from V and 5 bases from J, the gap between germline ends came to 7 bases. The CDR3 totals 14 residues. Germline CDR1 and CDR2: MNHNY and SVGAGI (reference sequence). The CDR3 nucleotides are TGTGCCAGCAGTTACTCGGGATTAACCGGGGAGCTGTTTTTT. Its translation: CASSYSGLTGELFF.

V gene TRBV18 combines with J gene TRBJ2-7; TRBD1 is a possible D gene (6 bases). The V and J ends lost 3 bases and 6 bases respectively, with 21 bases between them. CDR3 length: 16 residues. Germline loops: CDR1 KGHSH, CDR2 LQKENI. The CDR3 is CASSPAVPTGGGEQYF. CDR3 DNA sequence: TGTGCCAGCTCACCTGCCGTCCCGACAGGTGGAGGCGAGCAGTACTTC.

This clone was seen a handful of times. The chain combines TRBV11-2 with TRBJ1-2; weak D call: TRBD1 (6 bases). Germline CDR1 reads SGHAT; CDR2 reads FQNNGV. The CDR3 consists of 16 residues. Trimming removed 7 bases from V and 4 bases from J, with 22 bases in between. The CDR3 loop is CASKLAGTRGAYGYTF. The CDR3 DNA reads TGTGCCAGCAAGCTGGCGGGGACCCGGGGGGCCTATGGCTACACCTTC.

V is TRBV6-5 and J is TRBJ1-1; a weak D match, TRBD1 (5 bases). V was pared by 5 bases and J by 5 bases, with 15 bases between. The V gene's germline CDR1 is MNHEY and CDR2 SVGAGI. The CDR3 runs to 14 residues. CDR3: CASSNLGVGTEAFF. CDR3 nucleotides: TGTGCCAGCAGTAACCTGGGGGTCGGGACTGAAGCTTTCTTT.

The chain is built from TRBV19 and TRBJ2-3; D might be TRBD1 (5 bases). Trimming removed 7 bases at V and 2 bases at J, with 10 bases between. This CDR3 is 13 amino acids long. CDR1 and CDR2 (germline): LNHDA, SQIVND (reference sequence). This CDR3 is CASISRATDTQYF. The CDR3 region has the DNA TGTGCCAGTATTAGCAGGGCCACAGATACGCAGTATTTT.

The chain uses TRBV25-1 and TRBJ2-1; 7 nucleotides align to TRBD1. V dropped 4 bases and J dropped 6; count of bases not matched to a gene: 6. The CDR3 loop spans 14 amino acids. Germline V gives CDR1 MGHDK, CDR2 SYGVNS. Written as DNA, the CDR3 is TGTGCCAGCAGTGTCCAGGGGGAAGGCAATGAGCAGTTCTTC. Translation: CASSVQGEGNEQFF.

This chain links TRBV6-6 with TRBJ1-1; possibly TRBD1 for D (6 bases). Germline V CDR1 and CDR2: MNHNY, SVGAGI (reference sequence). This CDR3 is built from 12 residues. V was cut by 0 bases and J by 7 bases, with 6 bases left in between. In nucleotides, the CDR3 is TGTGCCAGCAGTTACTCGGACAGTGAAGCTTTCTTT. It yields the protein CASSYSDSEAFF.

This sequence joins TRBV30 and TRBJ2-7, with D tentatively TRBD1 (6 bases). CDR1 is GTSNPN, CDR2 SVGIG, per germline (reference sequence). The V end was cut by 0 bases, the J end by 6 bases, with 12 bases between. CDR3 length: 13 residues. CDR3 protein: CAWSVQGSGEQYF. Written as DNA, the CDR3 is TGTGCCTGGAGTGTCCAGGGGTCAGGCGAGCAGTACTTC.